A selection of T cell receptor beta chains follows, all from one sample in a study of T cells in tuberculosis. The method was immunoSEQ multiplex PCR; TCRdb's version includes in-frame clones alone and lacks a portion of them. The table records tens of thousands of clones, more than 75% of them present only once. The sample in question was PBMCs, obtained at tuberculosis diagnosis. The receptor set was obtained from an adult with tuberculosis. Each CDR3 is given with its conserved first and last residue. D genes are given only for firm matches. Where a row states a size, it is once, few, many or the class of an expanded clone; other rows omit it.

J gene | clone size | V gene | D gene | CDR3 DNA | CDR3 protein
TRBJ1-3 | - | TRBV5-4 | - | TGTGCCAGCAGTATCCAGGGACTGCCCTCTGGAAACACCATATATTTT | CASSIQGLPSGNTIYF
TRBJ2-7 | once | TRBV9 | - | TGTGCCAGCAGTATTGGGGGCAGTGAAGGCGAGCAGTACTTC | CASSIGGSEGEQYF
TRBJ1-2 | - | TRBV6-1 | TRBD1 | TGTGCCAGCAGAGGACAGGATGGCTACACCTTC | CASRGQDGYTF
TRBJ1-1 | - | TRBV28 | - | TGTGCCAGCCTTCGGGGACTCAATTCCCTTGAAGCTTTCTTT | CASLRGLNSLEAFF
TRBJ2-3 | - | TRBV6-5 | TRBD1 | TGTGCCAGCAGAGGGGGCATTGCAGATACGCAGTATTTT | CASRGGIADTQYF
TRBJ2-3 | - | TRBV2 | TRBD2 | TGTGCCAGCAGTGATCGGCTAGCGGTCACAGATACGCAGTATTTT | CASSDRLAVTDTQYF
TRBJ1-2 | - | TRBV28 | - | TGTGCCAGCAGTTCTGGAGAGAACTATGGCTACACCTTC | CASSSGENYGYTF
TRBJ1-3 | - | TRBV18 | - | TGTGCCAGCTCAACAGACAGCATCTCTGGAAACACCATATATTTT | CASSTDSISGNTIYF
TRBJ2-7 | - | TRBV10-1 | - | TGCGCCAGCAGTGAGTCGTCAGGTCCACGCGAGCAGTACTTC | CASSESSGPREQYF
TRBJ1-1 | - | TRBV18 | - | TGTGCCAGCTCACCAACAGGTTCGTCAGGGGTGAACACTGAAGCTTTCTTT | CASSPTGSSGVNTEAFF
TRBJ2-4 | - | TRBV5-4 | - | TGTGCCAGCAGCTTGATGCCAGGGGGGACGATGGACTTC | CASSLMPGGTMDF
TRBJ1-5 | few | TRBV28 | TRBD1 | TGTGCCAGCAGCTTCGGACAGGGAAAGTTTGTCAGCAATCAGCCCCAGCATTTT | CASSFGQGKFVSNQPQHF
TRBJ2-1 | - | TRBV14 | - | TGTGCCAGCAGCCAAGGCAGGGCGGGAAGCTTCTACAATGAGCAGTTCTTC | CASSQGRAGSFYNEQFF
TRBJ2-3 | few | TRBV7-3 | - | TGTGCCAGGGGGGGAGAGACGCAGTATTTT | CARGGETQYF
TRBJ2-1 | - | TRBV5-6 | TRBD2 | TGTGCCAGCAGCTTGGTGTTTCGGACTAGCGGGAGTTCAAACAATGAGCAGTTCTTC | CASSLVFRTSGSSNNEQFF
TRBJ1-1 | - | TRBV7-9 | - | TGTGCCAGCAGCTTAGTTGGGGCAGGGGACACTGAAGCTTTCTTT | CASSLVGAGDTEAFF
TRBJ2-2 | - | TRBV6-5 | - | TGTGCCAGCACCCTACTCAACACCGGGGAGCTGTTTTTT | CASTLLNTGELFF
TRBJ2-3 | - | TRBV7-8 | TRBD2 | TGTGCCAGCAGTTTGACTAGCGGGAGTTCAGATACGCAGTATTTT | CASSLTSGSSDTQYF
TRBJ2-6 | - | TRBV5-5 | TRBD1 | TGTGCCAGCACGGTTCCGGGACAGGGTCTCTCTGGGGCCAACGTCCTGACTTTC | CASTVPGQGLSGANVLTF
TRBJ1-5 | - | TRBV10-1 | TRBD1 | TGCGCCAGCACCCCGAGAACGACAGGGGCTAGATTTATGTGCAATCAGCCCCAGCATTTT | CASTPRTTGARFMCNQPQHF